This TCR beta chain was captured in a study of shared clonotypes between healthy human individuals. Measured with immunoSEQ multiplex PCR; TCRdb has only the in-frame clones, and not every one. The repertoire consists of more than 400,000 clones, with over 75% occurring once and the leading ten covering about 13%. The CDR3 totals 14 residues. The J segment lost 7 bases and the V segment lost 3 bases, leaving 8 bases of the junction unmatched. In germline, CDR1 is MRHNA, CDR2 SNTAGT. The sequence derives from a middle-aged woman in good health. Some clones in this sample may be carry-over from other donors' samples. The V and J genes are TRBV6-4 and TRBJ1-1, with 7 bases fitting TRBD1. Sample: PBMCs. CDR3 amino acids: CASSEHRGFGEAFF. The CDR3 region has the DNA TGTGCCAGCAGTGAACACAGGGGTTTCGGTGAAGCTTTCTTT.